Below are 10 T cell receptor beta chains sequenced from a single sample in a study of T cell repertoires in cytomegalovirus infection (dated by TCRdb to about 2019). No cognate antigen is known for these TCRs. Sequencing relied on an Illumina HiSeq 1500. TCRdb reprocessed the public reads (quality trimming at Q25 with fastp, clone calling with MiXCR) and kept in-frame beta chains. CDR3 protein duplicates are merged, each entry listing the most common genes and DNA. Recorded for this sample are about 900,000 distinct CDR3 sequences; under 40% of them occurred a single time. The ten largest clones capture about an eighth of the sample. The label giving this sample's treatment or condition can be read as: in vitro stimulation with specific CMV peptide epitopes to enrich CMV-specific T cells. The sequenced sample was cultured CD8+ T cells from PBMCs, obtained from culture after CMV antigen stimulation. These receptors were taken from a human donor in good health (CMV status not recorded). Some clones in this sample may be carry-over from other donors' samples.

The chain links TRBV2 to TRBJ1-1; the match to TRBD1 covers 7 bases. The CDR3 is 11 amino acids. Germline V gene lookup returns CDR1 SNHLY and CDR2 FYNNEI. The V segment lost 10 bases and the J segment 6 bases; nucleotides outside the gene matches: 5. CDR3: CATQGGAEAFF. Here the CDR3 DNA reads TGTGCCACCCAGGGGGGCGCTGAAGCTTTCTTT.

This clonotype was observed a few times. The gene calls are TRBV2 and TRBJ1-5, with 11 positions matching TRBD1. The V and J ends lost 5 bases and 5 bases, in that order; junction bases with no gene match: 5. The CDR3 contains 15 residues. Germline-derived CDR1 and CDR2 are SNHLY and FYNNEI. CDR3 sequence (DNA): TGTGCCAGCAGTACGTGGGGACAGGGGGATCAGCCCCAGCATTTT. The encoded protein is CASSTWGQGDQPQHF.

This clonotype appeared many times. The CDR3, as DNA: TGTGCCAGCAGCTTAGTGGACAGGGGGTTTGGGGGAGAGACCCAGTACTTC. This translates into CASSLVDRGFGGETQYF. The rearrangement joins TRBV7-8 to TRBJ2-5, with TRBD1 matching 10 bases. V was pared by 1 base and J by 4 bases, with 9 bases of the junction left unmatched. Germline values: CDR1 SGHVS, CDR2 FQNEAQ. The CDR3 contains 17 residues.

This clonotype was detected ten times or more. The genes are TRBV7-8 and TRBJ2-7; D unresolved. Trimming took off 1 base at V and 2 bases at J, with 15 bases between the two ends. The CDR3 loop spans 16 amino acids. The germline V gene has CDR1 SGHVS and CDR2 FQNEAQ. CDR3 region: CASSLDPEWTPYEQYV. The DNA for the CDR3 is TGTGCCAGCAGCTTAGATCCAGAATGGACGCCCTACGAGCAGTACGTC.

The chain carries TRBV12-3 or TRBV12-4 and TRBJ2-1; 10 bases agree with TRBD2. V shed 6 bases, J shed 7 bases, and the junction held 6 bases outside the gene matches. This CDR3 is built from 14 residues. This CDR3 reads CASRPSGGGNEQFF. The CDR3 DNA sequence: TGTGCCAGCAGACCCAGCGGGGGGGGTAATGAGCAGTTCTTC.

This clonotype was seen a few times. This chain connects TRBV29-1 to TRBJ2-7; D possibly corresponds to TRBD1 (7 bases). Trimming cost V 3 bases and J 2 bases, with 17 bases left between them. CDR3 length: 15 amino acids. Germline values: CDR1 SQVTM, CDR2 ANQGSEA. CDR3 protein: CSVEGTVGGPYEQYF. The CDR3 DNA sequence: TGCAGCGTTGAGGGGACAGTGGGAGGCCCCTACGAGCAGTACTTC.

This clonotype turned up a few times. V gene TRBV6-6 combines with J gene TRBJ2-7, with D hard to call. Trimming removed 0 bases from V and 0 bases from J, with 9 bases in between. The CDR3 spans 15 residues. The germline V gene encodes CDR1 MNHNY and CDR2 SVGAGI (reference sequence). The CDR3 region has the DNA TGTGCCAGCAGTTACTCGGTCGGCAGCTCCTACGAGCAGTACGTC. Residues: CASSYSVGSSYEQYV.

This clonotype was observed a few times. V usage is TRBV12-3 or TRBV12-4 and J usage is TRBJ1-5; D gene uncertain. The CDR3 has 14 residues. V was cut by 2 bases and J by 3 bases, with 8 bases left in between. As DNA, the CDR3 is TGTGCCAGCAGTTTATCACAGAACAATCAGCCCCAGCATTTT. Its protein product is CASSLSQNNQPQHF.

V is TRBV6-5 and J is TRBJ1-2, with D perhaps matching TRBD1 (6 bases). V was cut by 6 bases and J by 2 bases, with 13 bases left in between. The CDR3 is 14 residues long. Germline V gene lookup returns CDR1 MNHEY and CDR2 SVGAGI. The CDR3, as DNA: TGTGCCAGCAGACTCCGACAGGAGAACTATGGCTACACCTTC. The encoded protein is CASRLRQENYGYTF.

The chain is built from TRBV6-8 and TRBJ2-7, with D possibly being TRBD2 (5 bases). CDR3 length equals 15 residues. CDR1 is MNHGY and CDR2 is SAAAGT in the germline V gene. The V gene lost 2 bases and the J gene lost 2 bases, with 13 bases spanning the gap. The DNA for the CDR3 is TGTGCCAGCAGTTACGGGCAGCCCGGGACCTACGAGCAGTACTTC. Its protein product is CASSYGQPGTYEQYF.